The clone carrying this TCR beta chain was seen a handful of times. Antigen unknown. CDR3 length: 17 residues. Germline V gene sequence: CDR1 SGHRS, CDR2 YFSETQ. After removal of 4 bases from V and 2 bases from J, the junction contained 7 bases not matched to a gene. With a J-beta primer mix and a sample-barcoded 5' primer, a second PCR ran about 6 to 11 cycles. In TCRdb, the 5' RACE reads were re-called with MiXCR into one record per CDR3 protein. The data hold about 570,000 distinct CDR3 sequences, with 27% observed a single time. This specimen comes from a study of blood T cells in healthy people across ages. Study-wide findings and caveats: The fall in TCR beta diversity per million T cells was roughly linear with age.

Each donor supplied around 9.6 milliliters of peripheral blood. Samples each had at least 6 micrograms of total RNA extracted. The sequence came from an older woman in good health. The chain joins TRBV5-1 to TRBJ2-1; TRBD2 matches at 12 bases. The sequencing input was blood. DNA of the CDR3: TGCGCCAGCAGCGTCCGGACTAGCGGGGTTACCTACAATGAGCAGTTCTTC. It codes for CASSVRTSGVTYNEQFF. Variable domain in full (rest from reference TRBV5-1 and TRBJ2-1): KAGVTQTPRYLIKTRGQQVTLSCSPISGHRSVSWYQQTPGQGLQFLFEYFSETQRNKGNFPGRFSGRQFSNSRSEMNVSTLELGDSALYLCASSVRTSGVTYNEQFFGPGTRLTVL.